The 22 T cell receptor beta chains in this list originate from one sample, sequenced in a study of blood T cell repertoires in COVID-19. Here immunoSEQ multiplex PCR was the method, and the copy in TCRdb shows in-frame clones only, minus some. The sample holds 130,000 or so clones, 84% seen once. What was sequenced was peripheral blood. Every receptor here comes from a man aged 60 to 75 with acute or convalescent COVID-19.

The chain is built from TRBV5-1 and TRBJ2-2; 9 bases are shared with TRBD2. V was clipped by 3 bases and J by 6 bases; unmatched bases: 6. Germline lookup yields CDR1 SGHRS and CDR2 YFSETQ. The CDR3 loop spans 15 amino acids. Here the CDR3 reads CASSSVTSGSGELFF. In DNA form, the CDR3 reads TGCGCCAGCAGCTCCGTTACTAGCGGGTCCGGGGAGCTGTTTTTT. The full variable domain, completed using reference TRBV5-1 and TRBJ2-2, is KAGVTQTPRYLIKTRGQQVTLSCSPISGHRSVSWYQQTPGQGLQFLFEYFSETQRNKGNFPGRFSGRQFSNSRSEMNVSTLELGDSALYLCASSSVTSGSGELFFGEGSRLTVL.

The V gene is TRBV6-5, the J gene TRBJ1-2, with no clear D. Trimming removed 6 bases at V and 5 bases at J, with 13 bases between. The CDR3 runs to 13 residues. Germline values: CDR1 MNHEY, CDR2 SVGAGI. The CDR3 spells CASSTGRRYGYTF. The CDR3 region has the DNA TGTGCCAGCAGCACCGGCCGGAGATATGGCTACACCTTC.

DNA of the CDR3: TGTGCCAGCAGCCCGGACAGGGAGTTGGGGCAGTACTTC. This gives the protein CASSPDRELGQYF. This chain joins TRBV3-1 (or the pseudogene TRBV3-2) and TRBJ2-7; 8 nucleotides line up with TRBD1. Per the germline V gene, CDR1 is LGHDT and CDR2 is YNNKEL (reference sequence). This CDR3 is 13 amino acids long. V dropped 4 bases and J dropped 9; count of bases not matched to a gene: 8.

The chain is built from TRBV2 and TRBJ1-1, with D perhaps TRBD1 (6 bases). Trimming took 0 bases from V and 7 from J, leaving 9 bases between them. CDR1 and CDR2 from the germline V gene are SNHLY and FYNNEI. The CDR3 has 13 residues. This CDR3 is CASSEATRGEAFF. CDR3 DNA: TGTGCCAGCAGTGAAGCCACCAGGGGTGAAGCTTTCTTT.

The chain carries TRBV2 and TRBJ1-2; weak D call: TRBD1 (5 bases). The V and J ends lost 6 bases and 1 base respectively, with 15 bases between them. The CDR3 length is 15 residues. CDR1 SNHLY and CDR2 FYNNEI come from the germline V gene. The CDR3: CASSVIADNNYGYTF. CDR3 sequence (DNA): TGTGCCAGCAGCGTAATTGCGGACAATAACTATGGCTACACCTTC.

This chain connects TRBV7-3 to TRBJ2-4; D is undetermined. The CDR3 is 17 amino acids. Trimming cost V 5 bases and J 0 bases, with 17 bases left between them. CDR1 SGHTA and CDR2 FQGTGA come from the germline V gene. The CDR3 sequence: CASSPSSRNLAKNIQYF. CDR3 sequence (DNA): TGTGCCAGCAGCCCCTCGAGCCGAAACCTAGCCAAAAACATTCAGTACTTC.

The chain links TRBV12-3 or TRBV12-4 to TRBJ1-2; D possibly corresponds to TRBD1 (6 bases). V was trimmed by 7 bases and J by 1 base, leaving 10 bases between them. The CDR3 extends over 13 amino acids. CDR3 residues: CASTGGRNYGYTF. The CDR3 nucleotides read TGTGCCAGCACGGGGGGGCGTAACTATGGCTACACCTTC.

The DNA of the CDR3 is TGTGCCACCAGCAGAGGGCAGAACCCTAACTATGGCTACACCTTC. This gives the protein CATSRGQNPNYGYTF. This chain joins TRBV15 and TRBJ1-2; the D is unclear. Trimming took 1 base from V and 0 from J, leaving 9 bases between them. Germline assignment: CDR1 LNHNV and CDR2 YYDKDF (reference sequence). The CDR3 has 15 amino acids.

By share of the sample, this clone is medium-sized. This chain links TRBV7-9 with TRBJ1-6; a possible D gene is TRBD1 (6 bases). CDR3 length equals 14 residues. The V end lost 3 bases, the J end lost 7 bases, and 10 bases lay between the germline ends. Germline V CDR1 and CDR2: SEHNR, FQNEAQ (reference sequence). The CDR3 nucleotides are TGTGCCAGCAGCTTGACAGGCCCGAATTCACCCCTCCACTTT. It translates to CASSLTGPNSPLHF.

This chain connects TRBV11-2 to TRBJ1-5; 7 bases are shared with TRBD1. Germline V gene sequence: CDR1 SGHAT, CDR2 FQNNGV. This CDR3 contains 17 residues. V was clipped by 1 base and J by 3 bases; unmatched bases: 9. The CDR3 reads CASSLGTGPFFNQPQHF. DNA of the CDR3: TGTGCCAGCAGCTTAGGGACAGGCCCCTTCTTCAATCAGCCCCAGCATTTT.

This clone appeared a few times. The chain joins TRBV12-5 to TRBJ1-3; 8 bases align to TRBD1. After removal of 1 base from V and 2 bases from J, the junction contained 10 bases not matched to a gene. Germline CDR1 reads LGHNT; CDR2 reads FRNRAP. The CDR3 runs to 18 residues. This chain's CDR3 is CASGLALVQGGPGNTIYF. The CDR3 region has the DNA TGTGCTAGTGGTTTGGCCCTCGTACAGGGGGGGCCTGGAAACACCATATATTTT.

The rearrangement uses TRBV7-9 and TRBJ1-2; TRBD1 matches at 8 bases. The CDR3 spans 15 residues. From germline, CDR1 is SEHNR and CDR2 FQNEAQ (reference sequence). V lost 3 bases and J lost 8; bases outside the gene matches: 11. The CDR3 region has the DNA TGTGCCAGCAGCTTTGGCGGGAACAGGGGGAGCGGCTACACCTTC. Translated: CASSFGGNRGSGYTF.

The sample holds one count of this clone. The chain is built from TRBV30 and TRBJ2-2; weak D call: TRBD2 (5 bases). The germline CDR1 and CDR2 sequences are GTSNPN and SVGIG (reference sequence). V lost 3 bases and J lost 4, with 9 bases in between. CDR3 length equals 13 residues. The CDR3 here is CAWSPGVTGELFF. The CDR3 DNA is TGTGCCTGGAGCCCCGGGGTCACCGGGGAGCTGTTTTTT.

The chain links TRBV5-1 to TRBJ2-1, with D hard to call. The germline gives CDR1 SGHRS, CDR2 YFSETQ. V was clipped by 7 bases and J by 9 bases, with 17 bases between them. The CDR3 covers 13 residues. The CDR3 nucleotides are TGCGCCAGCGAAACAACGAGAGGCGCTGAGCAGTTCTTC. Translation gives CASETTRGAEQFF. Based on the CDR3 plus reference TRBV5-1 and TRBJ2-1, the full variable domain is KAGVTQTPRYLIKTRGQQVTLSCSPISGHRSVSWYQQTPGQGLQFLFEYFSETQRNKGNFPGRFSGRQFSNSRSEMNVSTLELGDSALYLCASETTRGAEQFFGPGTRLTVL.

The chain employs TRBV5-8 and TRBJ2-5, with a possible D match to TRBD1 (6 bases). V lost 5 bases and J lost 9, with 20 bases in between. Germline loops: CDR1 SGHTS, CDR2 YDEGEE. The length of the CDR3 is 14 residues. The CDR3 nucleotides read TGTGCCAGCAGACACCGGGACATGATAGAATCCCAGTACTTC. It translates to CASRHRDMIESQYF. The variable domain in full, completed from reference TRBV5-8 and TRBJ2-5, reads EAGVTQSPTHLIKTRGQQATLRCSPISGHTSVYWYQQALGLGLQFLLWYDEGEERNRGNFPPRFSGRQFPNYSSELNVNALELEDSALYLCASRHRDMIESQYFGPGTRLLVL.

This rearrangement joins TRBV2 to TRBJ1-1, with a weak D call TRBD1 (6 bases). V was clipped by 5 bases and J by 0 bases, with 10 bases between them. The CDR3 loop spans 14 amino acids. CDR1 and CDR2 (germline): SNHLY, FYNNEI. The chain's CDR3 is CASSQDRLNTEAFF. The CDR3 nucleotides read TGTGCCAGCAGTCAGGACAGACTGAACACTGAAGCTTTCTTT.

The rearrangement uses TRBV10-1 and TRBJ1-3; D possibly corresponds to TRBD1 (6 bases). The CDR3 spans 15 residues. V lost 4 bases to trimming and J lost 0 bases, with 10 bases between them. From germline, CDR1 is WNHNN and CDR2 SYGVQD (reference sequence). The DNA for the CDR3 is TGCGCCAGCAGTGGGGACAAGGCCTCTGGAAACACCATATATTTT. Translating gives CASSGDKASGNTIYF.

The rearrangement joins TRBV9 to TRBJ2-7; 7 positions match TRBD2. The CDR3 has 14 amino acids. The ends lost 3 bases at V and 10 bases at J; junction bases unmatched: 13. In germline, CDR1 is SGDLS, CDR2 YYNGEE. CDR3 nucleotide sequence: TGTGCCAGCAGCGCATGGGAGGGGCGCCGTGGACAGTACTTC. This codes for CASSAWEGRRGQYF.

V gene TRBV7-2 combines with J gene TRBJ2-1; TRBD1 is a possible D gene (5 bases). The CDR3 has 15 amino acids. Germline-derived CDR1 and CDR2 are SGHTA and FQGNSA. V shed 5 bases and J shed 7 bases, with 18 bases lying between them. CDR3 amino acids: CASSPGGRGANEQFF. The CDR3 coding sequence is TGTGCCAGCAGCCCCGGCGGCCGTGGGGCTAATGAGCAGTTCTTC.

This chain joins TRBV5-6 and TRBJ1-2; D unresolved. Germline-derived CDR1 and CDR2 are SGHDT and YYEEEE. The CDR3 has 13 residues. Trimming removed 0 bases at V and 4 bases at J, with 7 bases between. CDR3 in DNA: TGTGCCAGCAGCTTGGACCACGGCTATGGCTACACCTTC. The encoded protein is CASSLDHGYGYTF.

The rearrangement uses TRBV4-1 and TRBJ1-2; 8 bases align to TRBD1. The CDR3 consists of 14 residues. Germline-derived CDR1 and CDR2 are MGHRA and YSYEKL. The V and J ends lost 3 bases and 4 bases, in that order; junction bases with no gene match: 4. The CDR3 reads CASSQGQEVYGYTF. CDR3 nucleotides: TGCGCCAGCAGCCAGGGACAGGAGGTCTATGGCTACACCTTC.

This chain joins TRBV30 and TRBJ2-3; 8 positions agree with TRBD1. CDR1 is GTSNPN and CDR2 is SVGIG in the germline V gene (reference sequence). J lost 0 bases, V lost 1 base, and 9 bases had no gene match. This CDR3 is built from 17 residues. As DNA, the CDR3 is TGTGCCTGGAGTGGGAGTACCGGGACAGGTAGCACAGATACGCAGTATTTT. The encoded protein is CAWSGSTGTGSTDTQYF.